Below, 22 T cell receptor beta chains from the same sample are listed, as sequenced in a study of blood T cell repertoires in COVID-19. Only in-frame clones appear in the TCRdb table, and some are missing; sequencing was by immunoSEQ multiplex PCR. The table records some 450,000 clones, about 87% of them present only once. Sequenced sample: peripheral blood. These receptors originate from a woman between 45 and 60 years old with COVID-19, enrolled during active disease.

This clone was recorded a few times. The chain combines TRBV5-1 with TRBJ2-3, with 8 positions matching TRBD2. The CDR3 covers 16 residues. The V segment lost 5 bases and the J segment 0 bases; nucleotides outside the gene matches: 8. The germline gives CDR1 SGHRS, CDR2 YFSETQ. The CDR3 bases are TGCGCCAGCAGTCCCGAGCGGGGGCCTAGCACAGATACGCAGTATTTT. Translating gives CASSPERGPSTDTQYF. The full variable domain, completed using reference TRBV5-1 and TRBJ2-3, is KAGVTQTPRYLIKTRGQQVTLSCSPISGHRSVSWYQQTPGQGLQFLFEYFSETQRNKGNFPGRFSGRQFSNSRSEMNVSTLELGDSALYLCASSPERGPSTDTQYFGPGTRLTVL.

The CDR3 loop reads CASSPTGTSNTGELFF. CDR3 DNA sequence: TGTGCCAGTAGCCCTACCGGGACATCAAACACCGGGGAGCTGTTTTTT. The chain recombines TRBV19 with TRBJ2-2, with TRBD1 as a possible D gene (6 bases). CDR3 length: 16 residues. Germline values: CDR1 LNHDA, CDR2 SQIVND (reference sequence). V was pared by 6 bases and J by 2 bases, with 16 bases between.

The V gene is TRBV6-5, the J gene TRBJ1-4; a possible D gene is TRBD1 (5 bases). The CDR3 has 14 amino acids. Per the germline V gene, CDR1 is MNHEY and CDR2 is SVGAGI. The ends were cut back, 5 bases at V and 4 bases at J, with 11 bases in the middle. The CDR3 DNA reads as TGTGCCAGCAGTACCGACAGCAATAATGAAAAACTGTTTTTT. This sequence encodes CASSTDSNNEKLFF.

This chain links TRBV5-1 with TRBJ2-7; D might be TRBD1 (5 bases). V lost 0 bases and J lost 2, with 12 bases in between. This CDR3 is built from 15 residues. Germline V lookup: CDR1 SGHRS, CDR2 YFSETQ. CDR3 region: CASSLGAPRAYEQYF. CDR3 DNA sequence: TGCGCCAGCAGCTTGGGAGCCCCCAGGGCCTACGAGCAGTACTTC.

The rearrangement uses TRBV2 and TRBJ2-2, with 9 bases identical to TRBD2. CDR1 and CDR2 (germline): SNHLY, FYNNEI. CDR3 size: 16 residues. V lost 10 bases and J lost 5; bases outside the gene matches: 14. The CDR3 sequence: CATLIRAGGRTGELFF. The CDR3 DNA reads TGTGCCACCCTAATCCGGGCGGGGGGGCGGACCGGGGAGCTGTTTTTT.

The J gene is TRBJ1-6, the V gene TRBV6-5, with D perhaps matching TRBD1 (5 bases). Trimming pared 2 bases from V and 5 bases from J, leaving 13 bases between. Germline-derived CDR1 and CDR2 are MNHEY and SVGAGI. CDR3 length: 16 residues. The CDR3 nucleotides are TGTGCCAGCAGTTACGAAAATCAGGGTGATAATTCACCCCTCCACTTT. Translated, it gives CASSYENQGDNSPLHF.

CDR3 sequence reads: CAWRPRGSRGYTF. CDR3 nucleotide sequence: TGTGCCTGGAGGCCCAGGGGCAGTAGGGGCTACACCTTC. V gene TRBV30 combines with J gene TRBJ1-2; D is perhaps TRBD1 (6 bases). The germline V gene has CDR1 GTSNPN and CDR2 SVGIG (reference sequence). The CDR3 has 13 residues. V gave up 3 bases and J gave up 8 bases, with 16 bases separating them.

V gene TRBV28 combines with J gene TRBJ1-2, with 9 nucleotides matching TRBD1. Germline CDR1 MDHEN, CDR2 SYDVKM. V was clipped by 5 bases and J by 8 bases; unmatched bases: 12. The CDR3 length is 15 residues. In nucleotides, the CDR3 is TGTGCCAGCAGTACTCCGGGACAGGGTTTCGGCGGCTACACCTTC. This gives the protein CASSTPGQGFGGYTF.

V is TRBV6-5 and J is TRBJ1-1; unclear D gene. The CDR3 sequence is 15 residues long. Germline-derived CDR1 and CDR2 are MNHEY and SVGAGI. Trimming removed 1 base from V and 8 bases from J, with 17 bases in between. The CDR3 DNA reads as TGTGCCAGCAGTTACTTCGCCCGAAAGGACTTCGAAGCTTTCTTT. It is translated as CASSYFARKDFEAFF.

V gene TRBV15 combines with J gene TRBJ1-5, with 10 bases that match TRBD1. Looked up from germline, CDR1 is LNHNV and CDR2 is YYDKDF (reference sequence). The J segment lost 6 bases and the V segment lost 4 bases, leaving 9 bases of the junction unmatched. The CDR3 runs 16 residues. CDR3 nucleotides: TGTGCCACCAGCAATCGGGACAGGGGATTCGGTCAGCCCCAGCATTTT. Translating it yields CATSNRDRGFGQPQHF.

This sequence joins TRBV6-5 and TRBJ2-3; D is ambiguous. This CDR3 has 11 residues. V was shortened by 7 bases and J by 4 bases, with 6 bases between the two germline ends. Germline values: CDR1 MNHEY, CDR2 SVGAGI. This CDR3 reads CASTLADTQYF. Written as DNA, the CDR3 is TGTGCCAGCACTTTAGCAGATACGCAGTATTTT.

The rearrangement links TRBV5-1 to TRBJ1-1; D is ambiguous. CDR1 is SGHRS and CDR2 is YFSETQ in the germline V gene. The CDR3 has 13 residues. Trimming took off 4 bases at V and 3 bases at J, with 10 bases between the two ends. In nucleotides, the CDR3 is TGCGCCAGCAGCCCTCTCTTCGACACTGAAGCTTTCTTT. Its translation is CASSPLFDTEAFF. Full variable domain (rest looked up from reference TRBV5-1 and TRBJ1-1): KAGVTQTPRYLIKTRGQQVTLSCSPISGHRSVSWYQQTPGQGLQFLFEYFSETQRNKGNFPGRFSGRQFSNSRSEMNVSTLELGDSALYLCASSPLFDTEAFFGQGTRLTVV.

The chain joins TRBV9 to TRBJ2-1; 13 bases line up with TRBD2. Germline V CDR1 and CDR2: SGDLS, YYNGEE. There are 17 residues in the CDR3. With 3 bases clipped from V and 5 bases from J, the junction kept 8 bases outside the gene matches. CDR3: CASSGSSGTSGNNEQFF. CDR3 DNA sequence: TGTGCCAGCAGCGGAAGCTCCGGGACTAGCGGGAACAATGAGCAGTTCTTC.

The chain uses TRBV4-1 and TRBJ2-7; TRBD1 agrees at 10 bases. The J segment lost 3 bases and the V segment lost 4 bases, leaving 6 bases of the junction unmatched. The germline V gene encodes CDR1 MGHRA and CDR2 YSYEKL. The CDR3 has 15 residues. The CDR3 region is CASSPRDRGFYEQYF. In nucleotides, the CDR3 is TGCGCCAGCAGCCCAAGGGACAGGGGTTTCTACGAGCAGTACTTC.

This clone was seen just once. V usage is TRBV7-2 and J usage is TRBJ1-6; D remains unclear. Trimming took off 4 bases at V and 7 bases at J, with 17 bases between the two ends. CDR1 and CDR2 from the germline V gene are SGHTA and FQGNSA. The CDR3 runs 16 residues. CDR3 coding DNA: TGTGCCAGCAGCTCACTGGACCTCGGAGGGAATTCACCCCTCCACTTT. Protein product: CASSSLDLGGNSPLHF.

The CDR3 DNA sequence: TGTGCCAGCAGCTTCGGTCAGGGAAATGAAAAACTGTTTTTT. Encoded protein: CASSFGQGNEKLFF. V is TRBV7-9 and J is TRBJ1-4; D possibly corresponds to TRBD1 (5 bases). Trimming shortened V by 3 bases and J by 5 bases, and 10 bases separated the two germline ends. CDR1 and CDR2 from the germline V gene are SEHNR and FQNEAQ (reference sequence). This CDR3 is 14 amino acids long.

This clone appeared once. J is TRBJ1-6 and V is TRBV30, with D perhaps TRBD1 (6 bases). CDR3 length: 13 amino acids. Looked up from germline, CDR1 is GTSNPN and CDR2 is SVGIG (reference sequence). Deletions cut 7 bases from V and 6 bases from J, with 13 bases between. This chain's CDR3 is CALGGGSNSPLHF. Here the CDR3 DNA reads TGTGCCTTAGGGGGGGGGAGTAATTCACCCCTCCACTTT.

The V gene is TRBV13, the J gene TRBJ1-1; no clear D. Trimming removed 5 bases at V and 1 base at J, with 11 bases between. This CDR3 comprises 14 residues. Germline V CDR1 and CDR2: PRHDT, FYEKMQ (reference sequence). The CDR3 here is CASSGRSGNTEAFF. In DNA, the CDR3 is TGTGCCAGCAGCGGCAGGAGCGGGAACACTGAAGCTTTCTTT.

This sequence joins TRBV23-1 and TRBJ2-1; possible D gene TRBD2, 5 bases. TRBV23-1 is identified as an open reading frame with a role that is uncertain. The CDR3 extends over 17 amino acids. V lost 2 bases and J 7 bases, leaving 21 bases between the germline ends. The CDR3 is CASSQDPSSEVGNEQFF. In nucleotides, the CDR3 is TGCGCCAGCAGTCAAGACCCTAGCTCGGAGGTCGGGAATGAGCAGTTCTTC.

The chain carries TRBV28 and TRBJ2-7; 8 bases are a match to TRBD2. V lost 10 bases and J lost 2; bases outside the gene matches: 13. Germline V CDR1 and CDR2: MDHEN, SYDVKM. CDR3 size: 15 residues. CDR3 loop: CAIGRGDIQAYEQYF. The CDR3 DNA is TGTGCCATCGGGCGGGGGGACATCCAAGCCTACGAGCAGTACTTC.

V is TRBV3-1 (or the pseudogene TRBV3-2) and J is TRBJ1-1; perhaps TRBD1 as D (5 bases). CDR1 is LGHDT, CDR2 YNNKEL, per germline (reference sequence). CDR3 length: 14 amino acids. V lost 10 bases to trimming and J lost 0 bases, with 15 bases between them. The CDR3 loop reads CATNRGGMNTEAFF. In DNA, the CDR3 is TGTGCCACTAATCGGGGGGGGATGAACACTGAAGCTTTCTTT.

The chain uses TRBV7-8 and TRBJ1-1, with a tentative D call TRBD1 (5 bases). Trimming shortened V by 1 base and J by 2 bases, and 17 bases separated the two germline ends. Germline CDR1 SGHVS, CDR2 FQNEAQ. The CDR3 contains 17 residues. The CDR3 is CASSLERRGGINTEAFF. As DNA, the CDR3 is TGTGCCAGCAGCTTAGAAAGGCGGGGGGGGATAAACACTGAAGCTTTCTTT.